Listed below are T cell receptor beta chains from one sample, sequenced in a study of shared clonotypes between healthy human individuals. The method was immunoSEQ multiplex PCR; TCRdb's version includes in-frame clones alone and lacks a portion of them. Of about 560,000 clones listed, roughly four fifths were seen once; the top ten hold 12%. Sequencing was carried out using PBMCs. These receptors came from a woman in her thirties or forties in good health. Some clones in this sample may be carry-over from other donors' samples. Both conserved end residues are part of each CDR3. A D gene is named only where the DNA matches it firmly. Not all rows give a size; the values are once, few, many and, for expanded clones, a class.

V gene	J gene	clone size	D gene	CDR3 protein	CDR3 DNA
TRBV7-9	TRBJ2-2	NA	TRBD2	CASSSSAAGVTGELFF	TGTGCCAGCAGCTCGTCCGCTGCGGGAGTCACCGGGGAGCTGTTTTTT
TRBV27	TRBJ2-2	NA	NA	CASSLGTRAGELFF	TGTGCCAGCAGTTTGGGTACTAGGGCCGGGGAGCTGTTTTTT
TRBV28	TRBJ2-3	NA	NA	CASSLSGLSTDTQYF	TGTGCCAGCAGTTTATCGGGCCTAAGCACAGATACGCAGTATTTT
TRBV6-5	TRBJ1-1	NA	NA	CASKTLGGARTEAFF	TGTGCCAGCAAGACACTTGGGGGGGCGCGGACTGAAGCTTTCTTT
TRBV5-1	TRBJ1-2	NA	NA	CASSLGAGAEYGYTF	TGCGCCAGCAGCTTGGGGGCGGGGGCTGAGTATGGCTACACCTTC
TRBV15	TRBJ2-7	NA	TRBD2	CATSRGAAGGFYEQYF	TGTGCCACCAGCAGAGGGGCGGCGGGAGGTTTCTACGAGCAGTACTTC
TRBV19	TRBJ1-5	NA	NA	CASMEGGGSNQPQHF	TGTGCCAGTATGGAGGGGGGTGGAAGCAATCAGCCCCAGCATTTT
TRBV9	TRBJ2-6	NA	TRBD1	CASSVWTGENSGANVLTF	TGTGCCAGCAGCGTTTGGACAGGGGAAAACTCTGGGGCCAACGTCCTGACTTTC
TRBV6-1	TRBJ1-1	NA	NA	CASSETGAYTEAFF	TGTGCCAGCAGTGAAACGGGGGCGTACACTGAAGCTTTCTTT
TRBV5-4	TRBJ2-2	few	TRBD2	CASAEESGDPNTGELFF	TGTGCCAGCGCAGAGGAAAGCGGGGACCCGAACACCGGGGAGCTGTTTTTT
TRBV5-1	TRBJ2-3	NA	TRBD2	CASSLWGTSGSTQYF	TGCGCCAGCAGCTTGTGGGGGACTAGCGGAAGTACGCAGTATTTT
TRBV2	TRBJ2-1	NA	NA	CASRLGSLNEQFF	TGTGCCAGCAGGCTAGGTAGCCTCAATGAGCAGTTCTTC
TRBV2	TRBJ1-5	NA	NA	CASRRGLGGPQPQHF	TGTGCCAGCAGGCGGGGGTTAGGGGGGCCTCAGCCCCAGCATTTT
TRBV9	TRBJ2-7	NA	TRBD2	CASSNPGLAGHEQYF	TGTGCCAGCAGCAACCCGGGACTAGCGGGCCACGAGCAGTACTTC
TRBV15	TRBJ2-7	NA	TRBD1	CATSRSGQVGYEQYF	TGTGCCACCAGCAGATCCGGACAGGTTGGCTACGAGCAGTACTTC
TRBV23-1	TRBJ2-1	NA	NA	CASSQEGRAYNEQFF	TGCGCCAGCAGTCAGGAGGGCCGCGCCTACAATGAGCAGTTCTTC
TRBV5-1	TRBJ2-5	NA	NA	CASSPDGQETQYF	TGCGCCAGCAGCCCGGACGGGCAAGAGACCCAGTACTTC
TRBV15	TRBJ2-7	NA	NA	CATSRDRGAYEQYF	TGTGCCACCAGCAGAGATAGGGGGGCGTACGAGCAGTACTTC
TRBV28	TRBJ2-7	NA	NA	CASSFTQGAGEQYF	TGTGCCAGCAGTTTCACCCAGGGTGCGGGCGAGCAGTACTTC
TRBV5-3	TRBJ2-7	NA	NA	CARSLDRVVYEQYF	TGTGCCAGAAGCTTGGACAGGGTGGTGTACGAGCAGTACTTC
TRBV5-1	TRBJ2-5	few	NA	CASSTDYQETQYF	TGCGCCAGCAGCACCGACTATCAAGAGACCCAGTACTTC
TRBV10-3	TRBJ2-7	NA	NA	CAISRDSRTYEQYF	TGTGCCATCAGTCGGGACTCACGGACCTACGAGCAGTACTTC
TRBV5-1	TRBJ2-1	NA	NA	CASSNTGAGDEQFF	TGCGCCAGCAGCAACACGGGAGCTGGCGATGAGCAGTTCTTC
TRBV27	TRBJ2-1	NA	TRBD2	CASSLGTSGRGEQFF	TGTGCCAGCAGTTTAGGGACTAGCGGGAGGGGTGAGCAGTTCTTC
TRBV15	TRBJ2-6	NA	TRBD1	CATSRGTGTALRGANVLTF	TGTGCCACCAGCAGGGGAACCGGGACAGCACTGAGGGGGGCCAACGTCCTGACTTTC
TRBV18	TRBJ2-1	once	TRBD2	CASSPQTGTNKNEQFF	TGTGCCAGCTCACCGCAAACCGGGACTAACAAGAATGAGCAGTTCTTC
TRBV6-6	TRBJ2-5	NA	NA	CASTPGEETQYF	TGTGCCAGCACCCCAGGGGAAGAGACCCAGTACTTC
TRBV4-3	TRBJ2-6	NA	NA	CASSQEGVGTGANVLTF	TGCGCCAGCAGCCAAGAGGGGGTAGGAACTGGGGCCAACGTCCTGACTTTC
TRBV5-4	TRBJ1-2	NA	NA	CASSTNMGLLNYGYTF	TGTGCCAGCAGCACTAACATGGGTCTTCTTAACTATGGCTACACCTTC
TRBV10-1	TRBJ1-1	NA	NA	CASSERAGQMNTEAFF	TGCGCCAGCAGTGAGCGGGCAGGCCAAATGAACACTGAAGCTTTCTTT
TRBV15	TRBJ1-5	NA	NA	CATSRDRQGRPQHF	TGTGCCACCAGCAGAGATCGGCAGGGAAGGCCCCAGCATTTT
TRBV7-3	TRBJ2-3	NA	TRBD2	CASSRKSGTGTDTQYF	TGTGCCAGCAGCAGAAAGAGCGGGACGGGCACAGATACGCAGTATTTT
TRBV7-7	TRBJ2-2	NA	NA	CASSPGDGRGNTGELFF	TGTGCTAGCAGCCCGGGGGATGGCAGGGGGAACACCGGGGAGCTGTTTTTT
TRBV18	TRBJ2-7	NA	NA	CASSPPGRGQRGEGYEQYF	TGTGCCAGCTCACCACCAGGGAGAGGGCAAAGGGGAGAAGGCTACGAGCAGTACTTC
TRBV7-9	TRBJ2-7	NA	NA	CASSLGGAGHEQYF	TGTGCCAGCAGCTTGGGGGGCGCAGGTCACGAGCAGTACTTC
TRBV28	TRBJ1-1	few	NA	CASSPRAGTEAFF	TGTGCCAGCAGCCCCAGGGCGGGAACTGAAGCTTTCTTT
TRBV28	TRBJ2-6	NA	NA	CASSPPGTVGVVLTF	TGTGCCAGCAGCCCACCCGGGACGGTGGGGGTGGTCCTGACTTTC
TRBV7-3	TRBJ2-5	NA	NA	CASSGTSQETQYF	TGTGCCAGCAGTGGGACCTCCCAAGAGACCCAGTACTTC
TRBV11-1	TRBJ2-3	NA	TRBD2	CASSLVAGVEDTQYF	TGTGCCAGCAGCTTAGTGGCGGGAGTGGAAGATACGCAGTATTTT
TRBV4-1	TRBJ2-2	few	NA	CASSQADRNTGELFF	TGCGCCAGCAGCCAAGCGGACAGAAATACCGGGGAGCTGTTTTTT
TRBV18	TRBJ1-1	NA	NA	CASSPNLSTEAFF	TGTGCCAGCTCACCCAACCTCTCCACTGAAGCTTTCTTT
TRBV5-4	TRBJ2-5	few	NA	CASSLAGLSQETQYF	TGTGCCAGCAGCTTGGCCGGATTGAGTCAAGAGACCCAGTACTTC
TRBV7-6	TRBJ2-1	NA	NA	CASSLGRGTEQFF	TGTGCCAGCAGCTTAGGGCGCGGGACTGAGCAGTTCTTC
TRBV19	TRBJ2-7	NA	TRBD1	CASSTIPGQGAEQYF	TGTGCCAGTAGTACGATCCCGGGACAGGGTGCCGAGCAGTACTTC
TRBV10-3	TRBJ2-3	NA	NA	CAISDSADTQYF	TGTGCCATCAGTGATAGCGCAGATACGCAGTATTTT
TRBV6-6	TRBJ2-7	NA	TRBD1	CASRSNRGWYEQYF	TGTGCCAGCAGGTCCAACAGGGGGTGGTACGAGCAGTACTTC
TRBV7-9	TRBJ2-7	NA	TRBD2	CASSRTSASSYEQYF	TGTGCCAGCAGCCGCACTAGCGCTAGTTCCTACGAGCAGTACTTC
TRBV5-1	TRBJ2-5	NA	TRBD2	CASRVTSGQETQYF	TGCGCCAGCAGAGTAACTAGCGGACAAGAGACCCAGTACTTC
TRBV7-9	TRBJ2-1	NA	NA	CASSSEGRGSRYNEQFF	TGTGCCAGCAGCAGCGAAGGACGCGGAAGTCGCTACAATGAGCAGTTCTTC
TRBV11-3	TRBJ2-5	NA	TRBD1	CASSPRTGFGETQYF	TGTGCCAGCAGCCCCAGGACAGGGTTTGGAGAGACCCAGTACTTC
TRBV5-5	TRBJ1-1	NA	TRBD1	CASSLKGGRTEAFF	TGTGCCAGCAGCTTGAAAGGGGGCCGCACTGAAGCTTTCTTT
TRBV5-1	TRBJ2-5	NA	NA	CASSLVALTPETQYF	TGCGCCAGCAGCTTGGTAGCTTTGACCCCAGAGACCCAGTACTTC
TRBV4-1	TRBJ2-1	NA	TRBD2	CASSQGTSGRASYNEQFF	TGCGCCAGCAGCCAAGGGACTAGCGGGAGGGCCTCCTACAATGAGCAGTTCTTC